The 27 T cell receptor beta chains reported below all come from one sample, sequenced in a study of healthy donors' naive CD4 and CD8 T cells. TCR libraries were built from 450 to 650 ng of total RNA by linear amplification. TCRdb recomputed calls from the reads with MiXCR, one row per CDR3 protein. The data hold about 180,000 distinct CDR3 sequences, with around 80% observed a single time. Sequenced input: naive CD4+ and CD8+ T cells sorted from blood, pooled from several donors. These receptors originate from a pool of human donors in good health; the sample pools cells from several healthy donors.

The chain joins TRBV30 to TRBJ2-3; a weak D match, TRBD2 (5 bases). Trimming pared 5 bases from V and 3 bases from J, leaving 18 bases between. Germline CDR1 reads GTSNPN; CDR2 reads SVGIG (reference sequence). The CDR3 sequence is 15 residues long. The CDR3 reads CAWRRGPSSTDTQYF. The DNA of the CDR3 is TGTGCCTGGCGACGAGGGCCTAGTTCGACAGATACGCAGTATTTT.

This clonotype was recorded only once. At one end the junction does not follow the germline gene, possibly because of a read error. The V gene is TRBV27, the J gene TRBJ2-5, with D possibly matching TRBD1 (6 bases). This CDR3 has 12 amino acids. The germline V gene encodes CDR1 MNHEY and CDR2 SMNVEV (reference sequence). This CDR3 reads CVSSRDTETQYF. CDR3 DNA sequence: TGTGTCAGCAGTCGGGACACGGAGACCCAGTACTTC.

The chain employs TRBV29-1 and TRBJ1-1; 7 bases are shared with TRBD1. The CDR3 contains 14 residues. Unmatched junction bases numbered 8, after V lost 3 bases and J lost 4 bases. The germline V gene encodes CDR1 SQVTM and CDR2 ANQGSEA. The CDR3 sequence is CSVDSRDSSTEAFF. In DNA, the CDR3 is TGCAGCGTTGACTCTAGGGACAGTTCCACTGAAGCTTTCTTT. Full variable domain (outside the CDR3, taken from reference TRBV29-1 and TRBJ1-1): SAVISQKPSRDICQRGTSLTIQCQVDSQVTMMFWYRQQPGQSLTLIATANQGSEATYESGFVIDKFPISRPNLTFSTLTVSNMSPEDSSIYLCSVDSRDSSTEAFFGQGTRLTVV.

This clonotype was picked up a small number of times. The genes are TRBV6-5 and TRBJ2-7, with TRBD1 matching over 8 bases. CDR3 length: 13 amino acids. V trimming: 6 bases; J trimming: 5 bases; junction bases outside the gene matches: 6. Germline assignment: CDR1 MNHEY and CDR2 SVGAGI. The CDR3, as DNA: TGTGCCAGCAGAACCGGGACAGGCCACGAGCAGTACTTC. Its translation: CASRTGTGHEQYF.

The chain is built from TRBV14 and TRBJ1-2; D remains unclear. This CDR3 is 15 amino acids long. Germline loops: CDR1 SGHDN, CDR2 FVKESK. The V end lost 0 bases, the J end lost 5 bases, and 13 bases lay between the germline ends. In DNA form, the CDR3 reads TGTGCCAGCAGCCAAGATCGGGCCAGCAAATATGGCTACACCTTC. Residues: CASSQDRASKYGYTF.

V gene TRBV6-5 combines with J gene TRBJ2-7; 7 positions match TRBD1. CDR3 length: 15 residues. The junction had 10 bases not matched to a gene; V was cut back by 4 bases and J by 4 bases. CDR1 is MNHEY, CDR2 SVGAGI, per germline. The CDR3 loop reads CASSSFMTGRYEQYF. CDR3 DNA sequence: TGTGCCAGCAGTTCTTTTATGACAGGGCGGTACGAGCAGTACTTC.

The chain employs TRBV24-1 and TRBJ2-5; TRBD2 agrees at 8 bases. V trimming: 5 bases; J trimming: 2 bases; junction bases outside the gene matches: 3. This CDR3 contains 14 residues. Germline V lookup: CDR1 KGHDR, CDR2 SFDVKD. The chain's CDR3 is CATSVSSGQETQYF. CDR3 coding DNA: TGTGCCACCAGTGTATCTAGCGGGCAAGAGACCCAGTACTTC.

This chain uses TRBV29-1 with TRBJ2-1; 9 bases are shared with TRBD1. CDR3 size: 13 residues. Germline-derived CDR1 and CDR2 are SQVTM and ANQGSEA. Germline trimming cut 6 bases from V and 10 bases from J; bases unmatched to any gene: 10. CDR3 DNA sequence: TGCAGCGTCCTAGGGACAGGGAATGGCGAGCAGTTCTTC. Residues: CSVLGTGNGEQFF.

The gene calls are TRBV30 and TRBJ1-2; 9 bases match TRBD1. The CDR3 covers 13 residues. V dropped 4 bases and J dropped 7; count of bases not matched to a gene: 7. Germline V gene sequence: CDR1 GTSNPN, CDR2 SVGIG (reference sequence). The CDR3 sequence: CAWTVGTGFGYTF. CDR3 sequence (DNA): TGTGCCTGGACCGTCGGGACAGGGTTTGGCTACACCTTC.

This clonotype was seen only a few times. The chain couples TRBV19 to TRBJ2-3, with a tentative D call TRBD1 (5 bases). V lost 5 bases to trimming and J lost 0 bases, with 15 bases between them. The CDR3 spans 16 residues. CDR1 is LNHDA, CDR2 SQIVND, per germline (reference sequence). The CDR3: CASSPRTSFSTDTQYF. The DNA of the CDR3 is TGTGCCAGTAGTCCCCGGACATCCTTTAGCACAGATACGCAGTATTTT.

The genes are TRBV27 and TRBJ1-1; no reliable D call. The germline gives CDR1 MNHEY, CDR2 SMNVEV (reference sequence). The CDR3 contains 12 residues. The V gene lost 5 bases and the J gene lost 7 bases, with 11 bases spanning the gap. The CDR3 region has the DNA TGTGCCAGCAGTAAATCATCAGGTGAAGCTTTCTTT. Translation: CASSKSSGEAFF.

V gene TRBV27 combines with J gene TRBJ1-2; D is unclear. Germline V lookup: CDR1 MNHEY, CDR2 SMNVEV (reference sequence). Trimming stripped 0 bases from V and 0 bases from J, with 2 bases between. This CDR3 is built from 13 residues. The CDR3 coding sequence is TGTGCCAGCAGTTTATCGGCTAACTATGGCTACACCTTC. Translated: CASSLSANYGYTF.

The chain joins TRBV12-3 or TRBV12-4 to TRBJ1-5; weak D call: TRBD1 (6 bases). Trimming removed 5 bases at V and 5 bases at J, with 16 bases between. This CDR3 contains 15 residues. CDR3 DNA sequence: TGTGCCAGCAGTATAACGGACAGCCTACATCAGCCCCAGCATTTT. Its translation is CASSITDSLHQPQHF.

J is TRBJ2-1 and V is TRBV11-3; D not certain. The length of the CDR3 is 13 residues. CDR1 SGHNT and CDR2 YENEEA come from the germline V gene. The ends were cut back, 3 bases at V and 0 bases at J, with 3 bases in the middle. CDR3 sequence: CASSFFSYNEQFF. The CDR3 DNA reads as TGTGCCAGCAGCTTCTTCTCCTACAATGAGCAGTTCTTC.

The chain links TRBV5-5 to TRBJ2-5; D perhaps matches TRBD1 (6 bases). Germline V gene data show CDR1 as SGHKS and CDR2 as YYEKEE (reference sequence). This CDR3 spans 14 amino acids. Trimming stripped 2 bases from V and 2 bases from J, with 10 bases between. CDR3 DNA: TGTGCCAGCAGCTTACTACAGGGTCAAGAGACCCAGTACTTC. Translating it yields CASSLLQGQETQYF.

The chain employs TRBV27 and TRBJ2-4; D might be TRBD1 (6 bases). The CDR3 runs to 13 residues. Trimming removed 4 bases from V and 8 bases from J, with 12 bases in between. Germline CDR1 and CDR2: MNHEY and SMNVEV (reference sequence). The CDR3 sequence: CASSSAGDDIQYF. Written as DNA, the CDR3 is TGTGCCAGCAGTTCGGCAGGGGACGACATTCAGTACTTC.

The chain is built from TRBV19 and TRBJ2-7; no clear D gene. This CDR3 contains 13 residues. Germline V CDR1 and CDR2: LNHDA, SQIVND (reference sequence). Trimming stripped 2 bases from V and 3 bases from J, with 8 bases between. CDR3 in DNA: TGTGCCAGTAGTATAACAGTCGACTACGAGCAGTACTTC. Amino acid sequence: CASSITVDYEQYF.

This clonotype was detected a few times. CDR3 sequence (DNA): TGTGCCAGCAGTTTTAGACTAGCGGGAGAAGGCTACGAGCAGTACTTC. Translating it yields CASSFRLAGEGYEQYF. V usage is TRBV27 and J usage is TRBJ2-7; 12 bases line up with TRBD2. V was pared by 3 bases and J by 3 bases, with 6 bases of the junction left unmatched. The CDR3 is 16 residues long. CDR1 MNHEY and CDR2 SMNVEV come from the germline V gene (reference sequence).

The chain is built from TRBV29-1 and TRBJ2-3, with 10 positions matching TRBD1. The V gene end was trimmed by 7 bases and the J gene end by 1 base; junction bases not matched to a gene: 8. The CDR3 consists of 15 residues. Germline V gene sequence: CDR1 SQVTM, CDR2 ANQGSEA. The DNA for the CDR3 is TGCAGCGGCGACAGGGGGCCTGGCGGCACAGATACGCAGTATTTT. It is translated as CSGDRGPGGTDTQYF.

V is TRBV6-5 and J is TRBJ1-6, with 10 bases aligning to TRBD1. The V and J ends lost 6 bases and 7 bases, in that order; junction bases with no gene match: 6. Germline loops: CDR1 MNHEY, CDR2 SVGAGI. The CDR3 is made up of 15 amino acids. The CDR3 DNA reads as TGTGCCAGCAGCTTTATGGGACAGGGGAATTCACCCCTCCACTTT. This sequence encodes CASSFMGQGNSPLHF.

This chain uses TRBV29-1 with TRBJ1-3; D remains unclear. This CDR3 has 11 amino acids. Looked up from germline, CDR1 is SQVTM and CDR2 is ANQGSEA. V gave up 3 bases and J gave up 4 bases, with 4 bases separating them. CDR3 coding DNA: TGCAGCGTTGATGACGGAAACACCATATATTTT. Its protein is CSVDDGNTIYF.

V and J are TRBV29-1 and TRBJ2-3; TRBD1 matches at 7 bases. V lost 5 bases, J lost 2 bases, and 7 bases stayed unmatched. CDR1 and CDR2 from the germline V gene are SQVTM and ANQGSEA. The CDR3 sequence is 14 residues long. In DNA, the CDR3 is TGCAGCGTTCGCGAGGACAGGAACACAGATACGCAGTATTTT. Residues: CSVREDRNTDTQYF.

The chain combines TRBV6-6 with TRBJ1-6; D uncertain. Trimming shortened V by 5 bases and J by 13 bases, and 9 bases separated the two germline ends. The CDR3 contains 11 residues. Germline V gene data show CDR1 as MNHNY and CDR2 as SVGAGI (reference sequence). Here the CDR3 DNA reads TGTGCCAGCAGTGCACAAGATCCCCTCCACTTT. Protein: CASSAQDPLHF.

V and J are TRBV10-3 and TRBJ1-2; no clear D. Deletions cut 1 base from V and 8 bases from J, with 8 bases between. Germline CDR1 and CDR2: ENHRY and SYGVKD. The CDR3 length is 12 residues. CDR3 DNA sequence: TGTGCCATCAGTGAGTTGCCGGGCGGCTACACCTTC. Its protein is CAISELPGGYTF.

The rearrangement uses TRBV29-1 and TRBJ1-1; 9 bases align to TRBD1. With 6 bases clipped from V and 3 bases from J, the junction kept 5 bases outside the gene matches. CDR1 and CDR2 (germline): SQVTM, ANQGSEA. The CDR3 loop spans 13 amino acids. CDR3 nucleotide sequence: TGCAGCGTCGGACAGGGGAGTTACACTGAAGCTTTCTTT. It codes for CSVGQGSYTEAFF. Filled out from reference TRBV29-1 and TRBJ1-1, the complete variable domain reads SAVISQKPSRDICQRGTSLTIQCQVDSQVTMMFWYRQQPGQSLTLIATANQGSEATYESGFVIDKFPISRPNLTFSTLTVSNMSPEDSSIYLCSVGQGSYTEAFFGQGTRLTVV.

This chain uses TRBV19 with TRBJ2-1, with 7 nucleotides matching TRBD1. The CDR3 loop spans 14 amino acids. V dropped 4 bases and J dropped 6; count of bases not matched to a gene: 6. Germline V CDR1 and CDR2: LNHDA, SQIVND (reference sequence). The CDR3 loop is CASSRGTEINEQFF. The CDR3 DNA reads as TGTGCCAGTAGTAGGGGGACAGAGATCAATGAGCAGTTCTTC.

The chain has TRBV19 and TRBJ2-7; weak D call: TRBD1 (5 bases). Germline-derived CDR1 and CDR2 are LNHDA and SQIVND (reference sequence). Deletions cut 5 bases from V and 2 bases from J, with 7 bases between. The length of the CDR3 is 12 residues. CDR3 protein: CASSRQPYEQYF. The CDR3 coding sequence is TGTGCCAGTAGTCGACAGCCCTACGAGCAGTACTTC.